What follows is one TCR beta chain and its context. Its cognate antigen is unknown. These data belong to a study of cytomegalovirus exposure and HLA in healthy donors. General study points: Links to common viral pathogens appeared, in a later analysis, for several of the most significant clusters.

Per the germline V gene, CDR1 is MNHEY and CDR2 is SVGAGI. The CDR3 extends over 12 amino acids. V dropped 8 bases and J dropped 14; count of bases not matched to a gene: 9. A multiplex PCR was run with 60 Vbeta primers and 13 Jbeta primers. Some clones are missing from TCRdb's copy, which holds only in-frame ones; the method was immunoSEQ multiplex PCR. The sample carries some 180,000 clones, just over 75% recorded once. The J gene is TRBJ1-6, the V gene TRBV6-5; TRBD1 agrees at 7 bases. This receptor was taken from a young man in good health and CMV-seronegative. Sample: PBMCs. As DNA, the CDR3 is TGTGCCAGCGGCCACGACAGGGATGCCCTCCACTTT. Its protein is CASGHDRDALHF.